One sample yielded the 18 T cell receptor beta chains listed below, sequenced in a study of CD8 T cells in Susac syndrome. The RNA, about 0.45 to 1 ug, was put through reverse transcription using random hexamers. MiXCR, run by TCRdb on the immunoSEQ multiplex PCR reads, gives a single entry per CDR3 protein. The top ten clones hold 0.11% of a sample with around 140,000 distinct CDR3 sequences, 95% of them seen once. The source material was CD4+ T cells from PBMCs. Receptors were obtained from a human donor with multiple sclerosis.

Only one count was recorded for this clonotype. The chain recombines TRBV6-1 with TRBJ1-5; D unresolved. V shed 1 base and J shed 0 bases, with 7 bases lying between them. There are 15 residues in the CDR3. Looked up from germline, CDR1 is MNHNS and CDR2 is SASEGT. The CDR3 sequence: CASSEVGPSNQPQHF. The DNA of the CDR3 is TGTGCCAGCAGTGAAGTAGGCCCTAGCAATCAGCCCCAGCATTTT.

The CDR3: CASRLGYGYGYTF. CDR3 bases: TGTGCCAGCAGGCTCGGGTACGGCTATGGCTACACCTTC. J is TRBJ1-2 and V is TRBV12-3 or TRBV12-4, with D hard to call. V lost 6 bases, J lost 4 bases, and 12 bases lay in between. The CDR3 is made up of 13 amino acids.

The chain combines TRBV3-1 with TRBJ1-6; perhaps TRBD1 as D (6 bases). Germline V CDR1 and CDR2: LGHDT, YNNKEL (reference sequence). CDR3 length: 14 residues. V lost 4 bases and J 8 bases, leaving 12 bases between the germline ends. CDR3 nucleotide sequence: TGTGCCAGCAGCCGTACAGGGAAGGATTCACCCCTCCACTTT. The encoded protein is CASSRTGKDSPLHF.

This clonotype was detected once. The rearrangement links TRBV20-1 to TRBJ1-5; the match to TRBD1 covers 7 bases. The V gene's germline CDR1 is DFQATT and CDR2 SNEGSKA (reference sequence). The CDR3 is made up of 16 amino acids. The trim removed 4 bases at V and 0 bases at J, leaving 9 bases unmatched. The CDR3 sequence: CSAKVRGELSNQPQHF. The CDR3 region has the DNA TGCAGTGCTAAAGTCAGGGGGGAACTTAGCAATCAGCCCCAGCATTTT.

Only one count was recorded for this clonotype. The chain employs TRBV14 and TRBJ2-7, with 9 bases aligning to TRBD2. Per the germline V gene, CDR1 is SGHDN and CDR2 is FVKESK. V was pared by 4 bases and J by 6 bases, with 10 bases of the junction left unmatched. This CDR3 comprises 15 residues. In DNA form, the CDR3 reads TGTGCCAGCAGCCTTTCGGCGGGAGGGAATGGCGAGCAGTACTTC. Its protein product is CASSLSAGGNGEQYF. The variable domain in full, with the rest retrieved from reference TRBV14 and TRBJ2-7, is EAGVTQFPSHSVIEKGQTVTLRCDPISGHDNLYWYRRVMGKEIKFLLHFVKESKQDESGMPNNRFLAERTGGTYSTLKVQPAELEDSGVYFCASSLSAGGNGEQYFGPGTRLTVT.

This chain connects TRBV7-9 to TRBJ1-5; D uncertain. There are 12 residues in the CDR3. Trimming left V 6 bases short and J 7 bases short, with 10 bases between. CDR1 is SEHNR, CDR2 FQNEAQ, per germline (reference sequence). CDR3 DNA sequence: TGTGCCAGCAGTTTGGGTGGCCAGCCCCAGCATTTT. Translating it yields CASSLGGQPQHF.

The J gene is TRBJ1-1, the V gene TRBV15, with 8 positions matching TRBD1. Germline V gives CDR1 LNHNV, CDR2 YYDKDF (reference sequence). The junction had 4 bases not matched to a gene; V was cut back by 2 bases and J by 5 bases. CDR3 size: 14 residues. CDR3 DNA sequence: TGTGCCACCAGCAGACAGACAGGGGAGACTGAAGCTTTCTTT. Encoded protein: CATSRQTGETEAFF. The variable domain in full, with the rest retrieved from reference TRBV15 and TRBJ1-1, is DAMVIQNPRYQVTQFGKPVTLSCSQTLNHNVMYWYQQKSSQAPKLLFHYYDKDFNNEADTPDNFQSRRPNTSFCFLDIRSPGLGDTAMYLCATSRQTGETEAFFGQGTRLTVV.

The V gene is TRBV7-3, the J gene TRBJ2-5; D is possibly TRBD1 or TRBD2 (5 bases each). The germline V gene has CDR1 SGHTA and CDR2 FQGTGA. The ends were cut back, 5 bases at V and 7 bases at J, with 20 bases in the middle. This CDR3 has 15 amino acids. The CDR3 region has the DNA TGTGCCAGCAGCACTTCCGGGACCGGGGATGGGACCCAGTACTTC. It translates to CASSTSGTGDGTQYF. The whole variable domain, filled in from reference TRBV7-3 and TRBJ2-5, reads GAGVSQTPSNKVTEKGKYVELRCDPISGHTALYWYRQSLGQGPEFLIYFQGTGAADDSGLPNDRFFAVRPEGSVSTLKIQRTERGDSAVYLCASSTSGTGDGTQYFGPGTRLLVL.

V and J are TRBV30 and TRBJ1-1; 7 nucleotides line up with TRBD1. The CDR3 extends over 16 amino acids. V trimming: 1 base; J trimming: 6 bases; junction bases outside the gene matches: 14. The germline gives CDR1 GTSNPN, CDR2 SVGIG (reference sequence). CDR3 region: CAWSASGNRGRAEAFF. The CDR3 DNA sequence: TGTGCCTGGAGTGCTAGCGGGAACAGGGGTCGGGCTGAAGCTTTCTTT.

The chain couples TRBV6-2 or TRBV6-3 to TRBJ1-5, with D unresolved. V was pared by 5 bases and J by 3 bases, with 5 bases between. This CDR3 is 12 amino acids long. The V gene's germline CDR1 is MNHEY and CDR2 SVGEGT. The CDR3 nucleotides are TGTGCCAGCAGTACACACAATCAGCCCCAGCATTTT. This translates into CASSTHNQPQHF.

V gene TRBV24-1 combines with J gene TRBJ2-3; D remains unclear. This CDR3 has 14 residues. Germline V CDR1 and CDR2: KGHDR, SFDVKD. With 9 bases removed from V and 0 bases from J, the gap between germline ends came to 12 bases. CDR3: CATEQVSSTDTQYF. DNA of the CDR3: TGTGCCACCGAGCAGGTGTCTAGCACAGATACGCAGTATTTT.

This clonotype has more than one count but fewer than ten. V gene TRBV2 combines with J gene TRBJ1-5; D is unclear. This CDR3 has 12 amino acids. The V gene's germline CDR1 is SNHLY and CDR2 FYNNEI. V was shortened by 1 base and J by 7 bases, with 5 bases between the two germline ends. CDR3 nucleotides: TGTGCCAGCAGTGAAGAAAGACAGCCCCAGCATTTT. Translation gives CASSEERQPQHF.

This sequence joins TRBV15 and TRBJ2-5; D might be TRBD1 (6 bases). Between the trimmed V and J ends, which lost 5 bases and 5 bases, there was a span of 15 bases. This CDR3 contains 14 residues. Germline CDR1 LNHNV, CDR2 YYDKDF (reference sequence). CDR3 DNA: TGTGCCACCAGCGTGGCAGGGGTCGACGAGACCCAGTACTTC. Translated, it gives CATSVAGVDETQYF.

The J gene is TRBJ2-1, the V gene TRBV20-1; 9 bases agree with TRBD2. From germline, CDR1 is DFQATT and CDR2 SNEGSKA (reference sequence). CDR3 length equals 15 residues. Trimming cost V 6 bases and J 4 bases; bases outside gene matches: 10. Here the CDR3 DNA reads TGCAGTGCCCCCTACGGCAGCGGGGGGTACAATGAGCAGTTCTTC. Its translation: CSAPYGSGGYNEQFF.

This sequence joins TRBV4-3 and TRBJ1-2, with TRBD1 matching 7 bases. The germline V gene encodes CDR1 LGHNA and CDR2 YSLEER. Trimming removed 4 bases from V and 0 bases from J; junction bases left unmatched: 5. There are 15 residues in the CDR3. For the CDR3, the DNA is TGCGCCAGCAGCCCGGAGACAGGGACTAACTATGGCTACACCTTC. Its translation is CASSPETGTNYGYTF.

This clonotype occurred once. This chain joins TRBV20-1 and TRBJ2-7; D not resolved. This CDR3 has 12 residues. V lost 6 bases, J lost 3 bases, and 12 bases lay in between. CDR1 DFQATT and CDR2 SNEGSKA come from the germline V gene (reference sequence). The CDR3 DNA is TGCAGTGCAGGCGGTACGGACTACGAGCAGTACTTC. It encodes CSAGGTDYEQYF.

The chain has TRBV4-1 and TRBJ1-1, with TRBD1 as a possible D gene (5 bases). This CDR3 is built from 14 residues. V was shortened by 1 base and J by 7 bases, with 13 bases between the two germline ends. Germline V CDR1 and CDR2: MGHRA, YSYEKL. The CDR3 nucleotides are TGCGCCAGCAGCCAAGTGAATCGACAGTTTGAAGCTTTCTTT. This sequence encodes CASSQVNRQFEAFF.

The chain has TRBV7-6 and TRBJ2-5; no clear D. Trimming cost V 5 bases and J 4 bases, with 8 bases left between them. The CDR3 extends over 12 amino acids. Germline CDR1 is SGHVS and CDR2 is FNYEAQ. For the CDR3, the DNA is TGTGCCAGCAGCATGCTGGCAGAGACCCAGTACTTC. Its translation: CASSMLAETQYF.